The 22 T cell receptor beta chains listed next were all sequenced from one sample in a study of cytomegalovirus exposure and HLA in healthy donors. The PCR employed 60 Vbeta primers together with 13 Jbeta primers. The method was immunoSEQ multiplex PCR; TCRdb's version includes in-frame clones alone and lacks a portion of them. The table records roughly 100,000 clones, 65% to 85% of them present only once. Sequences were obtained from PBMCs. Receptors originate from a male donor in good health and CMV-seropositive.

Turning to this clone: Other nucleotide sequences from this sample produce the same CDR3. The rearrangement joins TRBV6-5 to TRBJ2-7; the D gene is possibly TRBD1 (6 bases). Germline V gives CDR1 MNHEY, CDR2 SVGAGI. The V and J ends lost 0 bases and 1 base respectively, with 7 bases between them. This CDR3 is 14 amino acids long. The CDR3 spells CASSYSGQSYEQYF. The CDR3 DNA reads TGTGCCAGCAGTTACTCTGGACAGTCCTACGAGCAGTACTTC.

The chain's CDR3 is CASRFGLAGAGDTQYF. The CDR3 nucleotides are TGTGCCAGCAGATTTGGACTAGCGGGGGCTGGAGATACGCAGTATTTT. The chain recombines TRBV7-2 with TRBJ2-3, with 13 positions matching TRBD2. Germline values: CDR1 SGHTA, CDR2 FQGNSA. The trim removed 6 bases at V and 5 bases at J, leaving 8 bases unmatched. The CDR3 contains 16 residues.

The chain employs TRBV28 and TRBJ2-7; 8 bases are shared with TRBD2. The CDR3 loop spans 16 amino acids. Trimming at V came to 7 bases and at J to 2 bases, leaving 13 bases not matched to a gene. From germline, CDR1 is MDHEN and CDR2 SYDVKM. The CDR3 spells CASTETSGGGTYEQYF. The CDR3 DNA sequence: TGTGCCAGCACCGAAACTAGCGGAGGGGGAACCTACGAGCAGTACTTC.

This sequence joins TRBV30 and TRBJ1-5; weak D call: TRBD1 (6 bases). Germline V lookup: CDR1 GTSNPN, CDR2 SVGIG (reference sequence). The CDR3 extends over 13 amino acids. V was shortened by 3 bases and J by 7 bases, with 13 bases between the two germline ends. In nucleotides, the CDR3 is TGTGCCTGGAGCAAGGACAGTACCCAGCCCCAGCATTTT. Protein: CAWSKDSTQPQHF.

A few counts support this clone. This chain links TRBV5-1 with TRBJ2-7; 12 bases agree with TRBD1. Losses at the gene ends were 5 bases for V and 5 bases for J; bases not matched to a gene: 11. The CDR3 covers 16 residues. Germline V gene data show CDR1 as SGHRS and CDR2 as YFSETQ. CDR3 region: CASSYNPGQGADEQYF. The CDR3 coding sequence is TGCGCCAGCAGTTACAACCCGGGACAGGGGGCGGACGAGCAGTACTTC.

The CDR3 sequence: CASRPGGGQGLTDTQYF. CDR3 sequence (DNA): TGTGCCAGCAGGCCGGGCGGCGGACAGGGGTTAACAGATACGCAGTATTTT. The rearrangement uses TRBV28 and TRBJ2-3, with TRBD1 matching 9 bases. Germline assignment: CDR1 MDHEN and CDR2 SYDVKM. Losses at the gene ends were 6 bases for V and 3 bases for J; bases not matched to a gene: 13. This CDR3 region has 17 residues.

CDR3 sequence: CASSFRTSSQETQYF. CDR3 in DNA: TGTGCCAGCAGCTTCCGCACTAGCAGCCAAGAGACCCAGTACTTC. The rearrangement joins TRBV5-6 to TRBJ2-5, with D perhaps TRBD2 (6 bases). V lost 2 bases and J 1 base, leaving 12 bases between the germline ends. Germline V gene lookup returns CDR1 SGHDT and CDR2 YYEEEE. The CDR3 loop spans 15 amino acids.

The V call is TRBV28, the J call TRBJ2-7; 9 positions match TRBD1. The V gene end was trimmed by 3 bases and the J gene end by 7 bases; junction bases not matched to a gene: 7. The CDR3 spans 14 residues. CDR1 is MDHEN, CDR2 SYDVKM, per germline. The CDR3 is CASSLRDREAEQYF. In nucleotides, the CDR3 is TGTGCCAGCAGTTTGAGGGACAGGGAAGCTGAGCAGTACTTC.

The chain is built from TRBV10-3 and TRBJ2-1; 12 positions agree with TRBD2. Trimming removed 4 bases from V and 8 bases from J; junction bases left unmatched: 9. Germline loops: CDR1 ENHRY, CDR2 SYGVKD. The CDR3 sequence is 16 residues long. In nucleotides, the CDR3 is TGTGCCATCAGTGCCCAACTAGCGGGGGGTCTCGATGAGCAGTTCTTC. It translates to CAISAQLAGGLDEQFF.

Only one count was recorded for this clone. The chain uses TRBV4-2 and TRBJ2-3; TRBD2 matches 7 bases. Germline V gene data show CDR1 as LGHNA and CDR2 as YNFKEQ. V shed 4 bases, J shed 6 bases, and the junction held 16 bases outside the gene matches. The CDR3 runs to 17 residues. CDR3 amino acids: CASSPNPGGGRTDTQYF. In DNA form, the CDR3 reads TGTGCCAGCAGCCCTAACCCAGGCGGGGGTCGGACCGATACGCAGTATTTT.

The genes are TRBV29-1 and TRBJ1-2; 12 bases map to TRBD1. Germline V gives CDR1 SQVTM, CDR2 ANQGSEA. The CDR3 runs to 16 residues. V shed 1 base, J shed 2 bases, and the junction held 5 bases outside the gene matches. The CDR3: CSVEGEGQGANYGYTF. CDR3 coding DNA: TGCAGCGTTGAAGGGGAGGGACAGGGGGCGAACTATGGCTACACCTTC.

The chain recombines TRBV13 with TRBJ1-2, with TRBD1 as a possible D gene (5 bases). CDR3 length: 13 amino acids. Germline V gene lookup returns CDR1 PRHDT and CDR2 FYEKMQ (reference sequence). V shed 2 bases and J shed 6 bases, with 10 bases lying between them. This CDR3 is CASSLPGIDGYTF. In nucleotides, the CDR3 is TGTGCCAGCAGCTTACCAGGGATTGATGGCTACACCTTC.

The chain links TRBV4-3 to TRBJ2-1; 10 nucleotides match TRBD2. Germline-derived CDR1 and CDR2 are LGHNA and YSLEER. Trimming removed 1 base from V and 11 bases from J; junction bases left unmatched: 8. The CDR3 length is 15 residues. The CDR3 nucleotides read TGCGCCAGCAGCCAAGGACTAGCGGGTGCCGAGAAGCAGTTCTTC. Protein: CASSQGLAGAEKQFF.

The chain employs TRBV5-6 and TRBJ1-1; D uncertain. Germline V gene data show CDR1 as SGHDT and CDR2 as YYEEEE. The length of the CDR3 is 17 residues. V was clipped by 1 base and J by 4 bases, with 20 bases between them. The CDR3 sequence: CASSLSRAAFFGTEAFF. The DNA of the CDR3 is TGTGCCAGCAGCTTGAGTCGCGCGGCATTTTTCGGCACTGAAGCTTTCTTT.

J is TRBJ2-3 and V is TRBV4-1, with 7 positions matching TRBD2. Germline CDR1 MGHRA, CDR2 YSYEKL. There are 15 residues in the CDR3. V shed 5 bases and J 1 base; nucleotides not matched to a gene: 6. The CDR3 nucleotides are TGCGCCAGCAGCGGGAGGGAGGGAGGCACAGATACGCAGTATTTT. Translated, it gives CASSGREGGTDTQYF.

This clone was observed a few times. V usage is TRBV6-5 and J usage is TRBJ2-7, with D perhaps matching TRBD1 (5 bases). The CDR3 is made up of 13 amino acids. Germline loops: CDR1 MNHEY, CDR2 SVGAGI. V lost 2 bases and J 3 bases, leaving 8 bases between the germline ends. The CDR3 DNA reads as TGTGCCAGCAGTTACCGAGACAGCTACGAGCAGTACTTC. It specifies CASSYRDSYEQYF.

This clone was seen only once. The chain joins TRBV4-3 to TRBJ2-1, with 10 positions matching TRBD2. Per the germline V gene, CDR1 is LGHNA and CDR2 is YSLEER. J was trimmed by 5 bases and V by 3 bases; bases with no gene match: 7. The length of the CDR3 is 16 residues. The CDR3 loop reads CASSHERGGFDNEQFF. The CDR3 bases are TGCGCCAGCAGCCACGAGCGGGGGGGGTTCGACAATGAGCAGTTCTTC.

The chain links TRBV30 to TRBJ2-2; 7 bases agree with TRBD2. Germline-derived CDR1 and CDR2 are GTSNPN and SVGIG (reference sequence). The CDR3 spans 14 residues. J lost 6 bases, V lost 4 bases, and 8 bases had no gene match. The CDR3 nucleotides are TGTGCCTGGAACGGGGAGGGAGGGGCCGGGGAGCTGTTTTTT. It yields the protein CAWNGEGGAGELFF.

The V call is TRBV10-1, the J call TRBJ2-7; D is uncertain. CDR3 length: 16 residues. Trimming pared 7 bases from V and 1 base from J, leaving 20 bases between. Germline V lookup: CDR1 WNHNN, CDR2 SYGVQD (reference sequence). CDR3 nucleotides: TGCGCCAGCAAATGGGTCCCGGCAGCTAGATCCTACGAGCAGTACTTC. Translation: CASKWVPAARSYEQYF.

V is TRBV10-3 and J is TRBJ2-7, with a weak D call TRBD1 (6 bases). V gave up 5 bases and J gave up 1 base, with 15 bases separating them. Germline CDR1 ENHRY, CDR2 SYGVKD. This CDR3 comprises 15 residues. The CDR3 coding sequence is TGTGCCATCAGTAACGAAGCAACAGGGTCCTACGAGCAGTACTTC. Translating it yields CAISNEATGSYEQYF.

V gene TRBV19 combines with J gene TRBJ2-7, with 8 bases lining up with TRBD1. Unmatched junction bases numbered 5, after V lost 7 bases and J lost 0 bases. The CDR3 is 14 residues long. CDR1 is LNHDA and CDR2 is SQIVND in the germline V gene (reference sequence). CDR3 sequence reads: CASKTGGNSYEQYF. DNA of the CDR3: TGTGCCAGTAAAACAGGGGGTAACTCCTACGAGCAGTACTTC.

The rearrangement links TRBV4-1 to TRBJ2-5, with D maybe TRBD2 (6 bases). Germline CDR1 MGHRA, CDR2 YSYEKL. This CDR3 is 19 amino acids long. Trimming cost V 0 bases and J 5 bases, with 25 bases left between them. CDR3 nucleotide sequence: TGCGCCAGCAGCCAAGATTTCGGGGCAGGGACTGATATACTTGAGACCCAGTACTTC. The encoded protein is CASSQDFGAGTDILETQYF.